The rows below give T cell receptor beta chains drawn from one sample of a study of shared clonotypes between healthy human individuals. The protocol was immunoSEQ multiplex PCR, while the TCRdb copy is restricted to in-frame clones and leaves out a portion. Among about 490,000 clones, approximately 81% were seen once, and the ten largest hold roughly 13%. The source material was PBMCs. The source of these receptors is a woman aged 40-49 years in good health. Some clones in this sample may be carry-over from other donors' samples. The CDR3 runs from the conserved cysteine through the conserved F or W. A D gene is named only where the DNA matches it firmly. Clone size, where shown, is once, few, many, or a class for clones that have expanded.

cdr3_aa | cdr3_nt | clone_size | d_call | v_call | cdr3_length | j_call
CASSTLRGSRNTGELFF | TGTGCCAGCAGCACTTTAAGAGGTTCTCGGAACACCGGGGAGCTGTTTTTT | - | - | TRBV11-2 | 17 | TRBJ2-2
CASRGTAETQYF | TGTGCCAGCCGGGGGACAGCGGAGACCCAGTACTTC | - | - | TRBV18 | 12 | TRBJ2-5
CASSLMGNGANVLTF | TGTGCCAGCAGCTTAATGGGGAATGGGGCCAACGTCCTGACTTTC | - | - | TRBV7-3 | 15 | TRBJ2-6
CASSLRRGDGTDTQYF | TGTGCCAGCAGCTTAAGAAGGGGAGATGGAACAGATACGCAGTATTTT | - | - | TRBV7-2 | 16 | TRBJ2-3
CASRDQGTNYGYTF | TGTGCCAGCAGAGACCAGGGGACTAACTATGGCTACACCTTC | - | - | TRBV6-6 | 14 | TRBJ1-2
CASSRVPGQEFF | TGTGCCAGCAGTCGCGTGCCGGGACAGGAGTTCTTC | - | TRBD1 | TRBV6-5 | 12 | TRBJ2-1
CASSLWRFGLHSYEQYF | TGTGCCAGCAGCTTGTGGCGATTCGGACTGCACTCCTACGAGCAGTACTTC | - | - | TRBV5-4 | 17 | TRBJ2-7
CAISETQETGWNIQYF | TGTGCCATCAGTGAGACACAAGAGACAGGGTGGAACATTCAGTACTTC | - | TRBD1 | TRBV10-3 | 16 | TRBJ2-4
CASIPGQANTEAFF | TGTGCCAGCATCCCCGGACAGGCGAACACTGAAGCTTTCTTT | - | TRBD1 | TRBV28 | 14 | TRBJ1-1
CASGGTGGQSAPAF | TGCGCCAGCGGAGGGACAGGGGGACAATCAGCCCCAGCATTT | - | TRBD1 | TRBV5-1 | 14 | TRBJ1-5
CAWSGRRRTDTQYF | TGTGCCTGGAGTGGCAGGAGGAGAACAGATACGCAGTATTTT | - | - | TRBV30 | 14 | TRBJ2-3
CASSFGLPYEQYF | TGCGCCAGCAGCTTCGGACTGCCGTACGAGCAGTACTTC | few | - | TRBV5-1 | 13 | TRBJ2-7
CASSPPLVDRGDEQYF | TGTGCCAGCAGCCCCCCGTTGGTTGACAGGGGAGACGAGCAGTACTTC | - | TRBD1 | TRBV7-3 | 16 | TRBJ2-7
CASSDRAPTQPQHF | TGCGCCAGCAGTGACAGGGCCCCGACCCAGCCCCAGCATTTT | - | - | TRBV10-2 | 14 | TRBJ1-5
CSVALAGAGDTQYF | TGCAGCGTCGCACTAGCGGGAGCGGGAGATACGCAGTATTTT | - | TRBD2 | TRBV29-1 | 14 | TRBJ2-3
CSVGQNQETQYF | TGCAGCGTTGGACAGAACCAAGAGACCCAGTACTTC | - | - | TRBV29-1 | 12 | TRBJ2-5
CASSKNRGSTEAFF | TGTGCCAGCAGCAAAAACAGGGGAAGCACTGAAGCTTTCTTT | - | TRBD1 | TRBV27 | 14 | TRBJ1-1
CASSSDWSSYEQYF | TGTGCCAGCAGCTCCGACTGGAGCTCCTACGAGCAGTACTTC | once | - | TRBV7-2 | 14 | TRBJ2-7
CASRIGTAYGYTF | TGTGCCAGCAGGATTGGGACCGCCTATGGCTACACCTTC | - | - | TRBV6-1 | 13 | TRBJ1-2
CAWSVWGSEQYF | TGTGCCTGGAGTGTTTGGGGAAGCGAGCAGTACTTC | - | - | TRBV30 | 12 | TRBJ2-7
CASSQEGQGRNEQFF | TGCGCCAGCAGCCAAGAGGGACAAGGCCGCAATGAGCAGTTCTTC | - | - | TRBV4-3 | 15 | TRBJ2-1
CASSEVNTGELFF | TGTGCCAGCAGTGAGGTTAACACCGGGGAGCTGTTTTTT | - | - | TRBV28 | 13 | TRBJ2-2